Below, 31 T cell receptor beta chains from the same sample are listed, as sequenced in a study of CD8+CD57+ T cells in acquired aplastic anemia. Profiles of TCR beta VDJ and CDR3 were generated from a genomic DNA template. TCRdb redid the calling of the reads with MiXCR, one entry per CDR3 protein. This sample yields about 180,000 distinct CDR3 sequences, of which approximately 45% are seen a single time; approximately 2.9% belongs to the top ten. The specimen sequenced was sorted CD4+, CD8+, or CD8+CD57+ T cells (not recorded which) from PBMCs. The source of these receptors is a human donor in good health.

The genes are TRBV2 and TRBJ2-2, with TRBD1 matching 11 bases. Trimming cost V 7 bases and J 6 bases; bases outside gene matches: 7. Per the germline V gene, CDR1 is SNHLY and CDR2 is FYNNEI. The CDR3 loop spans 15 amino acids. The CDR3 is CASTSWDRGSGELFF. CDR3 in DNA: TGTGCCAGCACCTCCTGGGACAGGGGGTCCGGGGAGCTGTTTTTT.

J is TRBJ2-7 and V is TRBV25-1, with TRBD2 matching over 14 bases. The germline V gene encodes CDR1 MGHDK and CDR2 SYGVNS. The CDR3 loop spans 17 amino acids. Trimming at V came to 1 base and at J to 2 bases, leaving 4 bases not matched to a gene. For the CDR3, the DNA is TGTGCCAGCAGTGAATGGACTAGCGGGAGGCCCCCCTACGAGCAGTACTTC. It translates to CASSEWTSGRPPYEQYF.

This chain links TRBV10-3 with TRBJ2-1; 9 bases match TRBD2. This CDR3 comprises 16 residues. V was pared by 6 bases and J by 8 bases, with 14 bases of the junction left unmatched. Per the germline V gene, CDR1 is ENHRY and CDR2 is SYGVKD. In nucleotides, the CDR3 is TGTGCCATCAGGCCAGCGGGAGGATTACGCGCCCATGAGCAGTTCTTC. Translation: CAIRPAGGLRAHEQFF.

This clonotype has a handful of counts. The chain uses TRBV15 and TRBJ1-6, with TRBD1 identical over 8 bases. Germline trimming cut 2 bases from V and 8 bases from J; bases unmatched to any gene: 11. From germline, CDR1 is LNHNV and CDR2 YYDKDF (reference sequence). This CDR3 contains 17 residues. CDR3 coding DNA: TGTGCCACCAGCAGATCCAAGACAGGGGAAGGAGATTCACCCCTCCACTTT. The encoded protein is CATSRSKTGEGDSPLHF.

The rearrangement uses TRBV25-1 and TRBJ2-3, with D possibly being TRBD2 (6 bases). The CDR3 runs 13 residues. The V end was cut by 0 bases, the J end by 6 bases, with 7 bases between. Per germline, CDR1 MGHDK and CDR2 SYGVNS. DNA of the CDR3: TGTGCCAGCAGTGAATATCGGGGGGATACGCAGTATTTT. This sequence encodes CASSEYRGDTQYF.

Regarding this clonotype: This may be a read error, as it is one base from a much larger clone. The chain links TRBV9 to TRBJ1-2; 9 positions match TRBD1. The J segment lost 6 bases and the V segment lost 5 bases, leaving 8 bases of the junction unmatched. Germline V gives CDR1 SGDLS, CDR2 YYNGEE. This CDR3 region has 14 residues. CDR3 loop: CASSGGQGPHGYTF. In DNA form, the CDR3 reads TGTGCCAGCAGTGGGGGACAGGGACCCCATGGCTACACCTTC. The full variable domain, with the rest looked up from reference TRBV9 and TRBJ1-2, is DSGVTQTPKHLITATGQRVTLRCSPRSGDLSVYWYQQSLDQGLQFLIQYYNGEERAKGNILERFSAQQFPDLHSELNLSSLELGDSALYFCASSGGQGPHGYTFGSGTRLTVV.

This clonotype has a count of ten or more. The chain joins TRBV7-2 to TRBJ2-1; 7 bases agree with TRBD2. After removal of 0 bases from V and 8 bases from J, the junction contained 19 bases not matched to a gene. Per the germline V gene, CDR1 is SGHTA and CDR2 is FQGNSA. The CDR3 runs to 19 residues. In DNA form, the CDR3 reads TGTGCCAGCAGCTTAGCGAAGTTGTTACGGGAGGCTAGCATCTATGAGCAGTTCTTC. Its translation is CASSLAKLLREASIYEQFF.

This clonotype was observed once. The junction departs from germline at one end; a sequencing error may be responsible. The gene calls are TRBV12-3 or TRBV12-4 and TRBJ2-3; TRBD2 might be the D (6 bases). The CDR3 is 14 residues long. The CDR3 bases are TGTGCCAGCAGTCTCGGGGGAGGTGCAGATACGCAGTGTTTT. This codes for CASSLGGGADTQCF.

This clonotype appeared many times. The CDR3 loop reads CASSFQRGISGANVLTF. The CDR3 DNA is TGTGCCAGCAGCTTTCAGCGGGGGATCTCTGGGGCCAACGTCCTGACTTTC. The chain links TRBV7-9 to TRBJ2-6; TRBD2 matches at 8 bases. The CDR3 consists of 17 residues. J lost 0 bases, V lost 3 bases, and 4 bases had no gene match. Per the germline V gene, CDR1 is SEHNR and CDR2 is FQNEAQ (reference sequence).

This clonotype was seen many times. This rearrangement joins TRBV10-2 to TRBJ1-3, with a weak D call TRBD1 (5 bases). CDR3 length: 19 residues. Trimming took off 2 bases at V and 4 bases at J, with 24 bases between the two ends. Per germline, CDR1 WSHSY and CDR2 SAAADI. CDR3 DNA sequence: TGCGCCAGCAGTGAGGCTAAATGGGTTTCGGGACCCAGAGGAAACACCATATATTTT. The encoded protein is CASSEAKWVSGPRGNTIYF.

Worth noting for this clonotype: This could be a read error, since a much larger clone is one nucleotide away. This chain connects TRBV7-3 to TRBJ2-2; 10 nucleotides align to TRBD2. CDR3 length: 16 residues. Germline CDR1 is SGHTA and CDR2 is FQGTGA. CDR3 residues: CVSSSQREGYTGELFF. As DNA, the CDR3 is TGTGTCAGCAGCTCACAGCGGGAGGGCTACACCGGGGAGCTGTTTTTT.

This rearrangement joins TRBV15 to TRBJ2-3, with D hard to call. Trimming left V 1 base short and J 0 bases short, with 11 bases between. CDR1 and CDR2 from the germline V gene are LNHNV and YYDKDF (reference sequence). This CDR3 has 16 residues. CDR3 in amino acids: CATSRGLGTSTDTQYF. In DNA, the CDR3 is TGTGCCACCAGCAGAGGCCTAGGCACTAGCACAGATACGCAGTATTTT.

V usage is TRBV29-1 and J usage is TRBJ2-4; 7 nucleotides line up with TRBD1. The CDR3 spans 11 residues. Losses at the gene ends were 7 bases for V and 5 bases for J; bases not matched to a gene: 2. Germline V gene lookup returns CDR1 SQVTM and CDR2 ANQGSEA. The CDR3 DNA reads as TGCAGCGGTGGGACAGAAAACATTCAGTACTTC. Translated: CSGGTENIQYF. Looking up the rest from reference TRBV29-1 and TRBJ2-4 gives the full variable domain: SAVISQKPSRDICQRGTSLTIQCQVDSQVTMMFWYRQQPGQSLTLIATANQGSEATYESGFVIDKFPISRPNLTFSTLTVSNMSPEDSSIYLCSGGTENIQYFGAGTRLSVL.

This clonotype has a count of ten or more. V is TRBV14 and J is TRBJ2-7; TRBD2 matches 11 bases. The CDR3 totals 17 residues. After removal of 3 bases from V and 2 bases from J, the junction contained 9 bases not matched to a gene. Germline lookup yields CDR1 SGHDN and CDR2 FVKESK. In DNA form, the CDR3 reads TGTGCCAGCAGCCAGCCGTCCGGGACTAGCGGTACCTACGAGCAGTACTTC. Encoded protein: CASSQPSGTSGTYEQYF.

The chain links TRBV20-1 to TRBJ2-1; TRBD1 might be the D (5 bases). The germline V and J ends were trimmed by 6 bases and 5 bases, with 23 bases remaining between them. The CDR3 contains 16 residues. CDR1 is DFQATT, CDR2 SNEGSKA, per germline (reference sequence). DNA for the CDR3: TGCAGTGCCAGCAGCCGCGGACAACGTTCCGACAATGAGCAGTTCTTC. Amino acid sequence: CSASSRGQRSDNEQFF.

CDR3 coding DNA: TGTGCCAGCCAAGACAGGGGGCCGGGCTACACCTTC. This encodes CASQDRGPGYTF. This rearrangement joins TRBV25-1 to TRBJ1-2, with 10 bases that match TRBD1. V shed 8 bases and J 8 bases; nucleotides not matched to a gene: 5. CDR1 and CDR2 from the germline V gene are MGHDK and SYGVNS. The CDR3 sequence is 12 residues long.

The rearrangement joins TRBV4-3 to TRBJ2-5; TRBD1 matches 7 bases. This CDR3 region has 16 residues. Losses at the gene ends were 0 bases for V and 4 bases for J; bases not matched to a gene: 8. The germline V gene encodes CDR1 LGHNA and CDR2 YSLEER. CDR3 nucleotide sequence: TGCGCCAGCAGCCAAGATGCGAGGGGGCGCGGAGAGACCCAGTACTTC. Translation gives CASSQDARGRGETQYF.

This clonotype was recorded many times. V usage is TRBV5-8 and J usage is TRBJ1-5; perhaps TRBD1 as D (5 bases). This CDR3 is built from 15 residues. CDR1 SGHTS and CDR2 YDEGEE come from the germline V gene. The V end lost 0 bases, the J end lost 6 bases, and 13 bases lay between the germline ends. The CDR3 coding sequence is TGTGCCAGCAGCTTGGTCCCAACGGGGGGTCAGCCCCAGCATTTT. Its translation: CASSLVPTGGQPQHF.

The V gene is TRBV15, the J gene TRBJ2-3; perhaps TRBD2 as D (5 bases). Between the trimmed V and J ends, which lost 11 bases and 0 bases, there was a span of 21 bases. The CDR3 consists of 16 residues. Germline V gene lookup returns CDR1 LNHNV and CDR2 YYDKDF (reference sequence). This CDR3 is CASSKMGSDSTDTQYF. The CDR3 bases are TGTGCCTCGAGCAAAATGGGGAGTGATAGCACAGATACGCAGTATTTT. The entire variable domain, with the rest obtained from reference TRBV15 and TRBJ2-3, is as follows: DAMVIQNPRYQVTQFGKPVTLSCSQTLNHNVMYWYQQKSSQAPKLLFHYYDKDFNNEADTPDNFQSRRPNTSFCFLDIRSPGLGDTAMYLCASSKMGSDSTDTQYFGPGTRLTVL.

At least ten counts were recorded for this clonotype. This chain uses TRBV5-1 with TRBJ1-4; D is ambiguous. The CDR3 extends over 13 amino acids. Germline V gene sequence: CDR1 SGHRS, CDR2 YFSETQ. V lost 4 bases and J lost 8, with 12 bases in between. The CDR3 nucleotides are TGCGCCAGCAGCGTGGGATCATTCGAAAAACTGTTTTTT. This encodes CASSVGSFEKLFF.

This clonotype was seen ten or more times. The CDR3 coding sequence is TGTGCCAGCAGCTTTAGGACCAAATTAACTAACCCAGATACGCAGTATTTT. This encodes CASSFRTKLTNPDTQYF. This sequence joins TRBV7-2 and TRBJ2-3; D is undetermined. The CDR3 has 17 residues. V was trimmed by 3 bases and J by 4 bases, leaving 20 bases between them. From germline, CDR1 is SGHTA and CDR2 FQGNSA. The whole variable domain, remainder taken from reference TRBV7-2 and TRBJ2-3, is GAGVSQSPSNKVTEKGKDVELRCDPISGHTALYWYRQSLGQGLEFLIYFQGNSAPDKSGLPSDRFSAERTGGSVSTLTIQRTQQEDSAVYLCASSFRTKLTNPDTQYFGPGTRLTVL.

About this clonotype: At one end, the junction sequence differs from germline, possibly due to a read error. The chain uses TRBV10-3 and TRBJ1-6, with no clear D. The CDR3 runs to 16 residues. Germline-derived CDR1 and CDR2 are ENHRY and SYGVKD. CDR3 bases: TGTGCCATCAGGGAGAGCCCTTATGATACCAATTCGCCCCTCCACTTT. Protein product: CAIRESPYDTNSPLHF.

Ten or more counts support this clonotype. The chain recombines TRBV7-2 with TRBJ2-1; TRBD2 might be the D (6 bases). Trimming stripped 1 base from V and 12 bases from J, with 19 bases between. The CDR3 extends over 15 amino acids. Germline lookup yields CDR1 SGHTA and CDR2 FQGNSA. The CDR3 sequence is CASSLVSSPGVRQFF. The DNA of the CDR3 is TGTGCCAGCAGCTTAGTATCTAGCCCGGGGGTTCGGCAGTTCTTC.

The chain has TRBV5-1 and TRBJ2-7; D might be TRBD1 (7 bases). Germline V gene data show CDR1 as SGHRS and CDR2 as YFSETQ. The CDR3 loop spans 12 amino acids. The V and J ends lost 5 bases and 6 bases respectively, with 12 bases between them. The CDR3 region is CASSSQGGEQYF. CDR3 nucleotides: TGCGCCAGCAGTTCTCAGGGGGGCGAGCAGTACTTC.

The chain is built from TRBV2 and TRBJ2-6, with D unresolved. V lost 6 bases to trimming and J lost 7 bases, with 16 bases between them. From germline, CDR1 is SNHLY and CDR2 FYNNEI. The CDR3 consists of 15 residues. CDR3 sequence: CASRLSAVVANVLTF. CDR3 nucleotides: TGTGCCAGCAGACTCTCAGCTGTGGTCGCCAACGTCCTGACTTTC.

The chain couples TRBV20-1 to TRBJ1-1, with TRBD1 as a possible D gene (6 bases). Germline V gene sequence: CDR1 DFQATT, CDR2 SNEGSKA (reference sequence). The CDR3 consists of 12 residues. V shed 6 bases and J shed 8 bases, with 16 bases lying between them. The CDR3 loop is CSADHRAAEAFF. As DNA, the CDR3 is TGCAGTGCGGACCACAGGGCAGCGGAAGCTTTCTTT.

In DNA form, the CDR3 reads TGTGCCAGCTCACCGATCTGGACTAGCGGGCCACGGGAGACCCAGTACTTC. This codes for CASSPIWTSGPRETQYF. This sequence joins TRBV18 and TRBJ2-5, with TRBD2 matching 11 bases. V lost 3 bases to trimming and J lost 5 bases; unmatched junction nucleotides: 11. From germline, CDR1 is KGHSH and CDR2 LQKENI. The CDR3 runs 17 residues.

The chain links TRBV7-2 to TRBJ2-5; no clear D gene. CDR3 length equals 13 residues. V shed 4 bases and J shed 2 bases, with 8 bases lying between them. Germline values: CDR1 SGHTA, CDR2 FQGNSA. This CDR3 reads CASSYTDQETQYF. The CDR3 DNA reads as TGTGCCAGCAGCTATACTGATCAAGAGACCCAGTACTTC.

The rearrangement uses TRBV4-2 and TRBJ2-1, with 9 bases fitting TRBD1. CDR1 and CDR2 (germline): LGHNA, YNFKEQ. CDR3 length: 15 residues. Trimming at V came to 5 bases and at J to 9 bases, leaving 11 bases not matched to a gene. The chain's CDR3 is CASSTHGTGKSEQFF. The CDR3 DNA reads as TGTGCCAGCAGCACCCACGGGACAGGGAAGAGTGAGCAGTTCTTC.

The CDR3 bases are TGTGCCAGCAGTGAAAGGCCTAGCGGGGAGCTGTTTTTT. Its protein is CASSERPSGELFF. This rearrangement joins TRBV25-1 to TRBJ2-2; D gene unclear. Germline CDR1 MGHDK, CDR2 SYGVNS. This CDR3 is built from 13 residues. V lost 2 bases to trimming and J lost 7 bases, with 8 bases between them.

In DNA form, the CDR3 reads TGTGCCAGCAGCCCAGGGACAGGGCGCGCAGATACGCAGTATTTT. This codes for CASSPGTGRADTQYF. This sequence joins TRBV2 and TRBJ2-3; TRBD1 aligns across 9 bases. Trimming cost V 6 bases and J 4 bases; bases outside gene matches: 8. The germline gives CDR1 SNHLY, CDR2 FYNNEI. CDR3 size: 15 residues. Variable domain in full (rest from reference TRBV2 and TRBJ2-3): EPEVTQTPSHQVTQMGQEVILRCVPISNHLYFYWYRQILGQKVEFLVSFYNNEISEKSEIFDDQFSVERPDGSNFTLKIRSTKLEDSAMYFCASSPGTGRADTQYFGPGTRLTVL.